Listed here are 20 T cell receptor beta chains from one sample, sequenced in a study of T cell repertoires in cytomegalovirus infection. TCRdb reprocessed the reads via MiXCR and lists one record per CDR3 protein. The sample has hundreds of thousands of distinct CDR3 sequences, approximately 31% seen once; the top ten hold about an eighth. No antigens are known for them. The sequences come from cultured CD8+ T cells from PBMCs, collected from culture after CMV antigen stimulation. Receptors originate from a human donor in good health (CMV status not recorded). Some clones in this sample may be carry-over from other donors' samples.

The chain couples TRBV27 to TRBJ2-2, with D possibly being TRBD2 (6 bases). Trimming stripped 3 bases from V and 8 bases from J, with 13 bases between. Germline assignment: CDR1 MNHEY and CDR2 SMNVEV (reference sequence). The CDR3 covers 14 residues. The CDR3 DNA reads TGTGCCAGCAGTTTCCGGGACTCCCTGGGGGAGCTGTTTTTT. Translated: CASSFRDSLGELFF.

The gene calls are TRBV7-9 and TRBJ1-4; D might be TRBD1 (6 bases). Between the trimmed V and J ends, which lost 5 bases and 7 bases, there was a span of 14 bases. Germline CDR1 and CDR2: SEHNR and FQNEAQ (reference sequence). This CDR3 has 14 residues. The CDR3 DNA is TGTGCCAGCAGCCACTTACAGGGAGGTGAAAAACTGTTTTTT. Protein sequence: CASSHLQGGEKLFF.

The CDR3 loop reads CASSQEEQIYNEQFF. In DNA, the CDR3 is TGCGCCAGCAGCCAAGAGGAACAGATATACAATGAGCAGTTCTTC. The rearrangement joins TRBV4-1 to TRBJ2-1; the D is unclear. The CDR3 is made up of 15 amino acids. Germline V gene data show CDR1 as MGHRA and CDR2 as YSYEKL. Between the trimmed V and J ends, which lost 0 bases and 4 bases, there was a span of 10 bases.

This clonotype was detected ten times or more. The J gene is TRBJ1-1, the V gene TRBV27; tentative D call: TRBD1 (6 bases). Germline V gives CDR1 MNHEY, CDR2 SMNVEV (reference sequence). V dropped 8 bases and J dropped 3 bases, with 16 bases sitting between them. This CDR3 contains 14 residues. CDR3 residues: CASLRGGRYTEAFF. The CDR3 nucleotides read TGTGCCAGCCTTCGAGGGGGTCGGTACACTGAAGCTTTCTTT.

The V call is TRBV6-2 or TRBV6-3, the J call TRBJ2-2; D may be TRBD1 (6 bases). V shed 6 bases and J shed 1 base, with 15 bases lying between them. CDR3 length: 16 residues. Germline CDR1 MNHEY, CDR2 SVGEGT. CDR3 nucleotides: TGTGCCAGCAGAACAATCCGGGACAAGAACACCGGGGAGCTGTTTTTT. It specifies CASRTIRDKNTGELFF.

In its sample, this clonotype was seen a few times. V and J are TRBV4-1 and TRBJ2-1; 11 nucleotides match TRBD2. Germline CDR1 reads MGHRA; CDR2 reads YSYEKL. J lost 8 bases, V lost 4 bases, and 7 bases had no gene match. This CDR3 has 15 residues. CDR3 residues: CASSPLGTSGDEQFF. In DNA, the CDR3 is TGCGCCAGCAGCCCCCTAGGGACTAGCGGCGATGAGCAGTTCTTC.

As for this clonotype: A much more abundant neighbour one base away suggests this may be a read error. The J gene is TRBJ2-1, the V gene TRBV7-6, with D possibly matching TRBD1 (6 bases). CDR3 size: 15 residues. Germline loops: CDR1 SGHVS, CDR2 FNYEAQ. The DNA for the CDR3 is TGTGTCAGCAGCTTAGGGGCAGGGGCTCCGCATGAGCAGTTCTTC. This gives the protein CVSSLGAGAPHEQFF.

J is TRBJ2-2 and V is TRBV6-5, with TRBD1 matching 8 bases. CDR1 and CDR2 (germline): MNHEY, SVGAGI. Losses at the gene ends were 6 bases for V and 5 bases for J; bases not matched to a gene: 5. CDR3 length: 14 residues. In DNA form, the CDR3 reads TGTGCCAGCAGCCAGCACAGGGGGACCGGGGAGCTGTTTTTT. This translates into CASSQHRGTGELFF.

V gene TRBV7-8 combines with J gene TRBJ1-5, with D possibly TRBD1 on 5 matching bases. The V end lost 1 base, the J end lost 0 bases, and 10 bases lay between the germline ends. The CDR3 consists of 16 residues. Germline CDR1 and CDR2: SGHVS and FQNEAQ. The CDR3, as DNA: TGTGCCAGCAGCTTAGTGCAGGGATATAGCAATCAGCCCCAGCATTTT. Its protein is CASSLVQGYSNQPQHF.

This clonotype was counted at least ten times. CDR3 bases: TGTGCCAGCAGCTTGCGGGGCCCGAACTATGGCTACACCTTC. This gives the protein CASSLRGPNYGYTF. This rearrangement joins TRBV27 to TRBJ1-2; perhaps TRBD1 as D (5 bases). Germline CDR1 is MNHEY and CDR2 is SMNVEV (reference sequence). There are 14 residues in the CDR3. Trimming removed 6 bases from V and 2 bases from J, with 13 bases in between.

This clonotype was picked up a small number of times. The chain combines TRBV12-5 with TRBJ2-2; 7 positions agree with TRBD1. This CDR3 spans 15 amino acids. V lost 2 bases and J lost 1; bases outside the gene matches: 1. From germline, CDR1 is LGHNT and CDR2 FRNRAP. DNA of the CDR3: TGTGCTAGTGGTTTGTGGACAGGGAACACCGGGGAGCTGTTTTTT. It specifies CASGLWTGNTGELFF.

This clonotype showed up just a few times. The rearrangement joins TRBV12-5 to TRBJ2-7; maybe TRBD1 (6 bases). This CDR3 is 13 amino acids long. Trimming left V 1 base short and J 7 bases short, with 11 bases between. The germline gives CDR1 LGHNT, CDR2 FRNRAP. The CDR3 spells CASGLEQGWEQYF. The CDR3 DNA reads as TGTGCTAGTGGTTTGGAACAGGGCTGGGAGCAGTACTTC.

V usage is TRBV12-3 or TRBV12-4 and J usage is TRBJ1-5, with D unclear. The CDR3 contains 13 residues. The germline V and J ends were trimmed by 7 bases and 5 bases, with 12 bases remaining between them. As DNA, the CDR3 is TGTGCCAGCATGTCGGAGGGCGATCAGCCCCAGCATTTT. Its protein product is CASMSEGDQPQHF.

The chain is built from TRBV19 and TRBJ2-1; 9 positions match TRBD1. There are 14 residues in the CDR3. Germline CDR1 LNHDA, CDR2 SQIVND (reference sequence). Trimming took 3 bases from V and 8 from J; bases not matched to a gene: 5. In DNA form, the CDR3 reads TGTGCCAGTAGTATCGGGACAGGGCTCGATGAGCAGTTCTTC. As protein: CASSIGTGLDEQFF.

The DNA of the CDR3 is TGTGCCACCAGCAGATCCAGGGGTTCTGGAAACACCATATATTTT. This sequence encodes CATSRSRGSGNTIYF. The chain recombines TRBV15 with TRBJ1-3; D might be TRBD1 (6 bases). Germline CDR1 LNHNV, CDR2 YYDKDF (reference sequence). Trimming cost V 2 bases and J 1 base, with 9 bases left between them. CDR3 length equals 15 residues.

There are many counts of this clonotype. This chain connects TRBV5-4 to TRBJ1-1; D possibly corresponds to TRBD1 (5 bases). The CDR3 loop spans 13 amino acids. Germline V gene data show CDR1 as SGHNT and CDR2 as YYREEE (reference sequence). The V and J ends lost 4 bases and 1 base respectively, with 8 bases between them. CDR3 sequence: CASSPGQNTEAFF. The CDR3 DNA reads as TGTGCCAGCAGCCCGGGGCAGAACACTGAAGCTTTCTTT.

The V and J genes are TRBV6-5 and TRBJ2-5; TRBD1 agrees at 7 bases. The V and J ends lost 6 bases and 9 bases, in that order; junction bases with no gene match: 10. This CDR3 contains 13 residues. Germline loops: CDR1 MNHEY, CDR2 SVGAGI. CDR3 bases: TGTGCCAGCAGAACCGGGACAGCACCTTCCCAGTACTTC. This sequence encodes CASRTGTAPSQYF.

The sample holds a few counts of this clonotype. The chain has TRBV7-6 and TRBJ2-2; D gene unclear. Germline V gene data show CDR1 as SGHVS and CDR2 as FNYEAQ. There are 12 residues in the CDR3. The V and J ends lost 5 bases and 7 bases respectively, with 8 bases between them. The CDR3 region has the DNA TGTGCCAGCAGCGGGGTGGGCGGGGAGCTGTTTTTT. Its translation: CASSGVGGELFF.

This sequence joins TRBV25-1 and TRBJ2-1; 7 bases map to TRBD1. The V gene's germline CDR1 is MGHDK and CDR2 SYGVNS. The CDR3 totals 15 residues. J lost 9 bases, V lost 0 bases, and 8 bases had no gene match. The CDR3 loop reads CASSEYMTGWVEQFF. CDR3 DNA sequence: TGTGCCAGCAGTGAATATATGACAGGGTGGGTTGAGCAGTTCTTC.

Notes on this clonotype: A much larger clone sits a single nucleotide away, making a read error possible. This chain joins TRBV11-3 and TRBJ1-6; tentative D call: TRBD1 (6 bases). This CDR3 comprises 13 residues. Looked up from germline, CDR1 is SGHNT and CDR2 is YENEEA. V lost 4 bases to trimming and J lost 8 bases, with 9 bases between them. CDR3 protein: CASSSGVHSPLHF. The CDR3 DNA is TGTGCCAGCAGCTCAGGGGTGCATTCACCCCTCCACTTT. Full variable domain (remainder filled in from reference TRBV11-3 and TRBJ1-6): EAGVVQSPRYKIIEKKQPVAFWCNPISGHNTLYWYLQNLGQGPELLIRYENEEAVDDSQLPKDRFSAERLKGVDSTLKIQPAELGDSAVYLCASSSGVHSPLHFGNGTRLTVT.